Shown below are 8 T cell receptor beta chains from a single sample sequenced in a study of cytomegalovirus exposure and HLA in healthy donors. The PCR ran on 60 Vbeta and 13 Jbeta primers. TCRdb's table, derived via immunoSEQ multiplex PCR, lists solely in-frame clones and lacks some. The profile covers some 110,000 clones, with roughly four fifths appearing a single time and around 5.8% taken by the ten largest. Input material: PBMCs. The receptors here all came from a woman aged 45-59 years in good health and CMV-seropositive.

The sample holds a few counts of this clone. This chain connects TRBV7-9 to TRBJ2-5, with TRBD1 matching 8 bases. Looked up from germline, CDR1 is SEHNR and CDR2 is FQNEAQ (reference sequence). This CDR3 is 14 amino acids long. V lost 1 base, J lost 5 bases, and 3 bases stayed unmatched. CDR3 sequence: CASSLVRGRETQYF. DNA for the CDR3: TGTGCCAGCAGCTTAGTCAGGGGGCGGGAGACCCAGTACTTC.

The V gene is TRBV7-9, the J gene TRBJ1-1; TRBD1 is a possible D gene (5 bases). Looked up from germline, CDR1 is SEHNR and CDR2 is FQNEAQ (reference sequence). The CDR3 sequence is 18 residues long. Trimming pared 7 bases from V and 2 bases from J, leaving 26 bases between. The CDR3 region has the DNA TGTGCCAGCACCAGAGCAAGGGGTAAGACCTCCATAAACACTGAAGCTTTCTTT. Protein: CASTRARGKTSINTEAFF.

This chain links TRBV9 with TRBJ1-3, with TRBD1 as a possible D gene (5 bases). V gave up 7 bases and J gave up 3 bases, with 14 bases separating them. Per germline, CDR1 SGDLS and CDR2 YYNGEE. The CDR3 contains 14 residues. The CDR3 DNA reads TGTGCCAGCTCGAAAGGGGCTGGTGGAAACACCATATATTTT. Its protein is CASSKGAGGNTIYF.

The chain joins TRBV6-6 to TRBJ1-2, with D possibly TRBD1 on 6 matching bases. The CDR3 has 12 residues. V was shortened by 6 bases and J by 8 bases, with 13 bases between the two germline ends. Germline-derived CDR1 and CDR2 are MNHNY and SVGAGI (reference sequence). CDR3 region: CASSPGDVGYTF. The CDR3 DNA is TGTGCCAGCAGCCCAGGGGACGTAGGCTACACCTTC.

This rearrangement joins TRBV7-2 to TRBJ1-1; D remains unclear. The CDR3 length is 14 residues. Trimming stripped 3 bases from V and 0 bases from J, with 8 bases between. The V gene's germline CDR1 is SGHTA and CDR2 FQGNSA. CDR3: CASSLVSVNTEAFF. The CDR3 bases are TGTGCCAGCAGCTTGGTGAGTGTGAACACTGAAGCTTTCTTT.

The table lists this clone with a count of one. The chain joins TRBV2 to TRBJ2-5, with 8 bases fitting TRBD1. The germline CDR1 and CDR2 sequences are SNHLY and FYNNEI. J lost 2 bases, V lost 11 bases, and 7 bases had no gene match. The CDR3 spans 13 residues. CDR3 sequence (DNA): TGTGCCGGAGGTGGACAGGGACAAGAGACCCAGTACTTC. Translation gives CAGGGQGQETQYF.

V usage is TRBV5-1 and J usage is TRBJ2-3; no clear D gene. Germline V lookup: CDR1 SGHRS, CDR2 YFSETQ. V was cut by 4 bases and J by 6 bases, with 12 bases left in between. This CDR3 has 13 residues. Here the CDR3 reads CASSAQPRDTQYF. CDR3 DNA: TGCGCCAGCAGCGCCCAGCCGAGGGATACGCAGTATTTT.

The rearrangement joins TRBV7-2 to TRBJ2-3, with TRBD2 matching 11 bases. V gave up 5 bases and J gave up 6 bases; unmatched junction bases: 10. Germline CDR1 SGHTA, CDR2 FQGNSA. CDR3 length equals 16 residues. CDR3 sequence: CASSLGTSGGTDTQYF. CDR3 bases: TGTGCCAGCAGCCTTGGGACTAGCGGCGGGACGGATACGCAGTATTTT.